This paragraph reports one T cell receptor beta chain. It lacks a known antigen. No clone much larger than this one lies a single base away; base qualities are absent. The data belong to a study of T cell changes during pregnancy in multiple sclerosis (dated by TCRdb to about 2019). As for the study more broadly: The study looked at changes in the T cell repertoire across pregnancy in women with multiple sclerosis.

The protocol used for the library was the immunoSEQ multiplex PCR assay. What TCRdb holds here is the immuneACCESS table cut down to in-frame rearrangements. Part of the clones is not present; checked against another copy, under half of the missing clones reflect an unresolved V gene, and the others are unexplained. This sample gives 80,000 to 100,000 clones in total; 75% to 95% of them show up just once. About 1.6% of the sample belongs to the ten largest clones. Sequenced here: peripheral blood, sampled after pregnancy. The clonotype was recovered from a female donor in good health, enrolled as a control in a pregnancy study.

The nucleotide sequence is TGTGCCAGTAGTATCGCTTACGGGAGTCCAATGAACACTGAAGCTTTCTTT. It translates as CASSIAYGSPMNTEAFF. The V and J segments used are TRBV19 and TRBJ1-1; there is no confident call for the D gene. V was cut back by 3 bases and J by 0 bases, leaving a gap of 17 bases between them. CDR1 LNHDA and CDR2 SQIVND are derived from the germline V gene (reference sequence). Including the terminal cysteine and phenylalanine, the CDR3 comprises 17 residues. CDR3 DNA only is kept here, 51 bases in frame from base 1.